This T cell receptor (beta chain) was documented in a study of cytomegalovirus exposure and HLA in healthy donors (dated by TCRdb to 2015 to 2018). Notes on the research overall: According to an earlier analysis of a few hundred of the donors, about 179 million T cells yielded roughly 100 million unique TCR beta sequences and roughly 280 Gb of sequence data. An early release that covered fewer than 800 HLA-typed donors contained 250 to 350 gigabases of sequencing data and around 80 million unique TCR sequences. The genetic ancestry cluster associated with self-reported Caucasian donors included about 81% of the 398 genotyped donors. The study aimed to test whether cataloging public T cell receptors could reveal signatures of past pathogen exposure. Using immunosequencing, the study profiled T cell repertoires from 500 to 800 subjects and related those repertoires to cytomegalovirus serostatus. In addition to the first cohort of approximately 650 subjects, a separate validation cohort of 100 to 150 different subjects was used. To predict cytomegalovirus infection status, the study brought together high-throughput TCR immunosequencing, statistical association of individual TCRs with disease status, and machine learning. A later analysis re-analyzed previously published TCR beta repertoires from roughly 630 donors and added high-resolution HLA genotyping to study TCR occurrence patterns. Rather than drawing on any new phenotypic data, the later analysis identified candidate immune exposures from TCR beta sequences and the way those sequences occurred across donors. To decide whether each TCR beta V gene segment behaved as functional or pseudogenic, an earlier analysis of 587 of the donors relied on high-throughput TCR beta sequencing. Donor age, sex, ethnicity and CMV serostatus were compiled together with the repertoire data. In a later genetic analysis, genome-wide SNP genotypes for about 55% of the 666 donors were used, and that subset was treated as a discovery cohort. All discovery cohort repertoires had been generated using a single sequencing platform. Both class I and class II loci were covered by HLA typing, at four-digit resolution. Typing coverage differed by locus: A, B, C, DRB1 and DQB1 were typed in roughly 620-630 donors, DQA1 in about 560, DPA1 in roughly 590, and DPB1 in just under 490. About five DR-DQ haplotypes were treated as single units for association and clustering because of strong linkage in the cohort. Among 398 genotyped donors of the cohort, an average of approximately 200,000 unique TCR beta nucleotide sequences was sequenced per donor, of which approximately 18% were non-productive.

The cohort consisted of some 670 healthy bone marrow donors. Cohort members were all nominally healthy when sampled, although unrecorded immune exposures were likely present. The donor was CMV seropositive and belonged to the group of 250 to 300 seropositive cohort members. Every donor gave a peripheral blood sample, and the peripheral blood mononuclear cells from that sample were used for TCR beta sequencing. Genomic DNA extraction from the blood cell samples was performed with the Qiagen DNeasy Blood Extraction Kit. The library came from the immunoSEQ multiplex PCR assay. For the multiplex PCR, a mixture combining 60 forward primers for TCR Vbeta segments and 13 reverse primers for TCR Jbeta segments was used. Amplification of the CDR3 region of rearranged TCR beta genes was performed with a multiplex PCR assay on genomic DNA. The amplified TCR beta libraries were sequenced on the Illumina HiSeq System as 87-base-pair reads. The authors processed their data as follows. A later analysis tallied 70 million to 100 million unique TCR beta chains across the 666 repertoires, and about 12 million of those chains were shared by two or more donors. A nearest-neighbor algorithm error-corrected the raw reads and collapsed the reads into unique sequences, merging closely related sequences to remove PCR and sequencing errors. CDR3 sequences were aligned to IMGT reference sequences to assign V, D and J gene segments. For a sequence to be retained, at least a six-nucleotide match to both a V gene segment and a J gene segment was required. Rearrangements were called productive when the CDR3 lacked stop codons and stayed in frame with V and J; all others were non-productive. Following IMGT convention, CDR3 was defined as the stretch from the second conserved V-encoded cysteine to the conserved J-encoded phenylalanine. In an earlier analysis of roughly 580 of the donors, sequences lacking an unambiguous match to a single V gene segment were excluded. In an earlier analysis of a few hundred of the donors, V segments were called functional above 56.7% productive rearrangements and were called segregating when the between-donor standard deviation exceeded 5%. A statistical classification framework was built for diagnosing cytomegalovirus status from the catalog of TCR beta chain sequences. V and J gene assignment, in a later analysis, came from comparing TCR nucleotide sequences with IMGT/GENE-DB human TR gene sequences. The TCRdist pipeline was used in a later analysis to assign CDR3 sequences and most-parsimonious VDJ recombination scenarios. In a later analysis, every TCR beta chain was defined by the combination of its CDR3 amino acid sequence and its V-gene family, and reads without a unique V-gene family were dropped. In a later analysis, approximately 590 highly shared, low-generation-probability nucleotide sequences were removed to address suspected cross-contamination and a sequencing artifact. In a later analysis, a clonal expansion index for each public chain was calculated from normalized within-repertoire ranks of inferred template counts. In a later analysis, generation probabilities were computed with a VDJ recombination model fitted to out-of-frame rearrangements, and the resulting probabilities were checked against IGoR. In a later analysis, hypergeometric tests were used to score TCR-TCR, TCR-HLA and TCR-CMV co-occurrence, with a repertoire-size bias correction applied to TCR pairs. To estimate false discovery rates, a later analysis permuted the HLA or CMV assignments 20 times. In a later analysis, co-occurring TCRs were grouped using DBSCAN, and TCRdist sequence similarity was added for clustering within HLA-allele-positive subsets. Co-occurrence clustering excluded repertoires with fewer than 30,000 or more than 120,000 public chains, plus five with anomalous nucleotide sharing. In its TCRdb copy, this immuneACCESS table keeps in-frame sequences only and misses some clones. Where compared with another copy, unresolved V genes explain less than half of these, and the others have no known cause. The V and J calls and the clone size are those of that table, but D and trimming were determined from the DNA. The sample table contains around 160,000 clones; only one count was recorded for around 84% of them. Less than 3.5% of the sample goes to the ten largest clones.

What the study reported, not specific to this receptor: When HLA alleles, especially DR and DQ, strongly co-occurred, TCR associations were difficult to assign to individual alleles. Because counts were too low, about 15 rarely observed V segments, including chromosome 9 orphons, were left out of the earlier analysis of about 620 of the donors. In a later analysis, HLA-associated TCR beta chains showed more clonal expansion and lower generation probabilities than non-associated chains that were equally common. The study gave a list of roughly 150 TCR beta chains associated with cytomegalovirus. At a false discovery rate of 0.05, a later analysis linked some 17,000 TCR beta sequences to specific HLA alleles. Three of the identified cytomegalovirus-associated TCR beta chains were confirmed in vitro to be specific for cytomegalovirus antigens. An association between a missense DCLRE1C variant and V-gene and J-gene trimming of TCR beta chains was found in a later genetic analysis and replicated in an independent cohort. This cohort had only TCR beta chains sequenced, and the lack of alpha or paired-chain data limited which features could be detected. A further reported finding was that TCR beta sequences accurately predicted the HLA-A and HLA-B alleles for most subjects in the first cohort. Several of the top co-occurrence clusters appeared to be linked to parvovirus B19, influenza, CMV and Epstein-Barr virus, according to a later analysis. For the cohort, immune exposure information was limited to CMV serostatus. The authors suggested that the approach could potentially be generalized to other disease states and immunological phenotypes. Sequencing depth was assumed to be roughly uniform across donors in the presence/absence analyses, though that assumption may not hold. In both the original and validation cohorts, the classifier was reported to diagnose cytomegalovirus status with high specificity and sensitivity. A later analysis found that most CMV-associated TCR beta chains appeared HLA-restricted, with HLA associations seemingly driven largely by CMV exposure. Most TCR sequences were seen in very few donors, while some public TCRs were found in many individuals. The sequencing pipeline was judged likely to have produced a cluster of highly shared sequence variants as a technical artifact. In a later analysis, TCR association rates were found to vary across HLA loci, with the most associated TCRs seen for DRB1 alleles and the fewest for HLA-C alleles. An earlier analysis of 450 to 750 of the donors showed that most TCR beta V segments appeared in productive rearrangements either about 87% or about 30% of the time, which broadly matched IMGT annotations. In a later genetic analysis, fewer N-insertions in productive TCRs were reported among donors in an Asian-associated ancestry cluster than the roughly 670-donor mean. Linkage disequilibrium might explain the correlated functional status among segregating V segments, but an unknown experimental factor could not be ruled out. Some IMGT-functional V segments, including TRBV6-2 and TRBV6-3, could not be distinguished by the 87-base-pair reads and were therefore excluded. Because HLA typing was missing for some donors at each locus, association tests included only the typed subset.

As regards this clone: Its antigen is not yet known. It has no much larger one-base neighbor in the sample; base qualities were not kept.

CDR3 length: 14 amino acids, cysteine to phenylalanine. Left in the record is the CDR3 DNA by itself, 42 bases read in frame from the first base. Deletion took 8 bases off V and 2 bases off J, with a span of 14 bases between the germline ends. As encoded in the germline V gene, CDR1 is MNHNS while CDR2 is SASEGT. Rearrangement joined TRBV6-1 to TRBJ2-3; the D segment could be TRBD2, given 6 matching bases. Sequenced sample: PBMCs. This receptor was taken from a man aged 35 to 55 in good health and CMV-seropositive. The nucleotide sequence reads TGTGCCAGCGACACGGGAGCGACCACAGATACGCAGTATTTT. Translation gives CASDTGATTDTQYF.